The 17 T cell receptor beta chains given below trace back to one sample, sequenced in a study of blood T cell repertoires in COVID-19. Libraries were prepared by immunoSEQ multiplex PCR; TCRdb keeps only in-frame clonotypes and omits some of them. Found here are 60,000 or so clones, around 90% of them singletons; the top ten hold about an eighth. Source material: peripheral blood. These TCRs come from a man in his sixties with active COVID-19.

V is TRBV5-1 and J is TRBJ2-7; TRBD2 aligns across 12 bases. Trimming removed 6 bases from V and 4 bases from J; junction bases left unmatched: 11. This CDR3 has 16 residues. The germline V gene has CDR1 SGHRS and CDR2 YFSETQ. CDR3 nucleotides: TGCGCCAGCACCCTCGGACCCACTAGCGGGAGGTACGAGCAGTACTTC. Translated: CASTLGPTSGRYEQYF.

The rearrangement links TRBV6-5 to TRBJ1-4, with 9 bases that match TRBD1. The CDR3 loop spans 14 amino acids. Per germline, CDR1 MNHEY and CDR2 SVGAGI. J was trimmed by 6 bases and V by 5 bases; bases with no gene match: 4. The CDR3 DNA reads as TGTGCCAGCAGTCACGACAGGGGGGATGAAAAACTGTTTTTT. Protein product: CASSHDRGDEKLFF.

V usage is TRBV7-9 and J usage is TRBJ1-4; TRBD1 agrees at 9 bases. Germline V gives CDR1 SEHNR, CDR2 FQNEAQ (reference sequence). The V and J ends lost 8 bases and 7 bases, in that order; junction bases with no gene match: 5. The CDR3 extends over 13 amino acids. CDR3: CASVRGQGEKLFF. CDR3 bases: TGTGCCAGCGTTCGGGGACAGGGTGAAAAACTGTTTTTT.

The genes are TRBV27 and TRBJ1-2; 9 nucleotides agree with TRBD1. The CDR3 has 14 residues. J lost 0 bases, V lost 5 bases, and 1 base had no gene match. The V gene's germline CDR1 is MNHEY and CDR2 SMNVEV (reference sequence). Written as DNA, the CDR3 is TGTGCCAGCAGTGGGACAGGGCCTAACTATGGCTACACCTTC. Encoded protein: CASSGTGPNYGYTF.

The V and J genes are TRBV19 and TRBJ1-2; 9 bases align to TRBD1. This CDR3 is built from 15 residues. Per the germline V gene, CDR1 is LNHDA and CDR2 is SQIVND (reference sequence). The junction had 6 bases not matched to a gene; V was cut back by 3 bases and J by 4 bases. CDR3 coding DNA: TGTGCCAGTAGTATTCCGGGACAGGGCTCCTATGGCTACACCTTC. This gives the protein CASSIPGQGSYGYTF.

The rearrangement joins TRBV28 to TRBJ1-5; D call uncertain. Per germline, CDR1 MDHEN and CDR2 SYDVKM. CDR3 length: 12 amino acids. V lost 3 bases, J lost 6 bases, and 6 bases lay in between. The CDR3 DNA is TGTGCCAGCAGTTTGAGTAGTCAGCCCCAGCATTTT. It specifies CASSLSSQPQHF.

This chain links TRBV19 with TRBJ1-5, with 7 bases aligning to TRBD1. The CDR3 runs to 15 residues. The germline V gene encodes CDR1 LNHDA and CDR2 SQIVND (reference sequence). The junction had 8 bases not matched to a gene; V was cut back by 5 bases and J by 4 bases. CDR3 coding DNA: TGTGCCAGTAGTGGCGGGACAGTTCGTAATCAGCCCCAGCATTTT. It codes for CASSGGTVRNQPQHF.

This chain links TRBV7-9 with TRBJ1-1; possible D gene TRBD1, 6 bases. Per the germline V gene, CDR1 is SEHNR and CDR2 is FQNEAQ (reference sequence). The CDR3 extends over 16 amino acids. V lost 2 bases and J lost 3, with 16 bases in between. CDR3 protein: CASSLWALTGHTEAFF. CDR3 nucleotide sequence: TGTGCCAGCAGCTTATGGGCCCTGACAGGACACACTGAAGCTTTCTTT.

The chain joins TRBV27 to TRBJ2-7; TRBD1 matches 9 bases. The V segment lost 6 bases and the J segment 2 bases; nucleotides outside the gene matches: 8. The CDR3 contains 15 residues. Per the germline V gene, CDR1 is MNHEY and CDR2 is SMNVEV (reference sequence). In DNA form, the CDR3 reads TGTGCCAGCAGCACAGGGGGCGCCGACCCCTACGAGCAGTACTTC. Protein: CASSTGGADPYEQYF.

The V and J genes are TRBV3-1 (or the pseudogene TRBV3-2) and TRBJ2-1; TRBD2 aligns across 13 bases. V trimming: 2 bases; J trimming: 15 bases; junction bases outside the gene matches: 10. Germline CDR1 is LGHDT and CDR2 is YNNKEL (reference sequence). The CDR3 spans 15 residues. Written as DNA, the CDR3 is TGTGCCAGCAGCCAACCAGGACTAGCGGGAGAGGGTTTGTTCTTC. Its protein product is CASSQPGLAGEGLFF.

V usage is TRBV19 and J usage is TRBJ2-2; a possible D gene is TRBD1 (6 bases). The CDR3 has 15 amino acids. Germline V gene lookup returns CDR1 LNHDA and CDR2 SQIVND (reference sequence). The V and J ends lost 6 bases and 1 base respectively, with 12 bases between them. CDR3 nucleotide sequence: TGTGCCAGTAGGGCAGGGGTGAAGAACACCGGGGAGCTGTTTTTT. Protein product: CASRAGVKNTGELFF.

The rearrangement links TRBV5-1 to TRBJ2-5, with 7 bases that match TRBD2. The V gene's germline CDR1 is SGHRS and CDR2 YFSETQ. The length of the CDR3 is 15 residues. J was trimmed by 3 bases and V by 3 bases; bases with no gene match: 8. The CDR3 nucleotides read TGCGCCAGCAGCTCAATCGGACTAGATAAAGAGACCCAGTACTTC. It codes for CASSSIGLDKETQYF.

The chain couples TRBV6-2 or TRBV6-3 to TRBJ2-2; D call uncertain. Germline values: CDR1 MNHEY, CDR2 SVGEGT. The CDR3 length is 10 residues. Trimming stripped 6 bases from V and 8 bases from J, with 4 bases between. CDR3 nucleotide sequence: TGTGCCAGCAGCGCGGGGGAGCTGTTTTTT. Its protein product is CASSAGELFF.

V usage is TRBV5-6 and J usage is TRBJ1-2; weak D call: TRBD1 (5 bases). The CDR3 contains 15 residues. V lost 0 bases to trimming and J lost 4 bases, with 13 bases between them. The germline V gene encodes CDR1 SGHDT and CDR2 YYEEEE. CDR3 loop: CASSLAAGFAYGYTF. Here the CDR3 DNA reads TGTGCCAGCAGCTTGGCCGCAGGGTTCGCCTATGGCTACACCTTC.

The CDR3 here is CASSTGTATNEKLFF. DNA for the CDR3: TGTGCCAGCAGCACCGGGACAGCCACTAATGAAAAACTGTTTTTT. V gene TRBV28 combines with J gene TRBJ1-4; 7 bases are a match to TRBD1. J lost 2 bases, V lost 6 bases, and 6 bases had no gene match. This CDR3 region has 15 residues. The germline CDR1 and CDR2 sequences are MDHEN and SYDVKM.

This sequence joins TRBV6-5 and TRBJ2-7; D is perhaps TRBD2 (6 bases). The CDR3 runs 13 residues. Germline V gene data show CDR1 as MNHEY and CDR2 as SVGAGI. The V end was cut by 5 bases, the J end by 2 bases, with 10 bases between. CDR3 DNA: TGTGCCAGCAGTCGGGACTTCCCCTACGAGCAGTACTTC. Protein: CASSRDFPYEQYF.

The rearrangement uses TRBV10-3 and TRBJ2-3, with D uncertain. Between the trimmed V and J ends, which lost 4 bases and 4 bases, there was a span of 6 bases. Germline assignment: CDR1 ENHRY and CDR2 SYGVKD. This CDR3 is built from 12 residues. The CDR3 DNA is TGTGCCATCAGTGGGGCAGCAGATACGCAGTATTTT. This gives the protein CAISGAADTQYF.